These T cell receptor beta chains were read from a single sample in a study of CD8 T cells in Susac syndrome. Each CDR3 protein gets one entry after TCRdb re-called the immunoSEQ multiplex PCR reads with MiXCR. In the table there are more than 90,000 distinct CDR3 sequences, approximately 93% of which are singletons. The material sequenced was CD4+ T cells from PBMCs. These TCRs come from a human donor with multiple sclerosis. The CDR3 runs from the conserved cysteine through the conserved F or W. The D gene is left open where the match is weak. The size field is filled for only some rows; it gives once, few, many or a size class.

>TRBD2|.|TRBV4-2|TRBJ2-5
TGTGCCAGCAGCCAAGATAATCAGGGAGCGGGGGGGCCGGGCCAGTACTTC
CASSQDNQGAGGPGQYF
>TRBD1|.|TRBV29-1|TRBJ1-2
TGCAGCGTTGATGGATTCGGAGGGGAGGGGGCTGGCTACACCTTC
CSVDGFGGEGAGYTF
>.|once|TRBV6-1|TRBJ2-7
TGTGCCAGCAGTGAGTGGACCACGACCCGTCGCGAGCAGTACTTC
CASSEWTTTRREQYF
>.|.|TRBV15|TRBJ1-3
TGTGCCACCAGCAGAGATCCAGGACTCTCTGGAAACACCATATATTTT
CATSRDPGLSGNTIYF
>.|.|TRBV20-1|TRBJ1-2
TGCAGTGCTAGCTGGGGCTCCCGCGGCTACACCTTC
CSASWGSRGYTF
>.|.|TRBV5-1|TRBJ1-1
TGCGCCAGCAGCTTGAAGCTGCGTGCGAACACTGAAGCTTTCTTT
CASSLKLRANTEAFF
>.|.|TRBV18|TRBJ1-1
TGTGCCAGCTCACCGATGGCAGGGTTGAACACTGAAGCTTTCTTT
CASSPMAGLNTEAFF
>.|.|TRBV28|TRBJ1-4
TGTGCCACCATACGCGGATCAGATGAAAAACTGTTTTTT
CATIRGSDEKLFF
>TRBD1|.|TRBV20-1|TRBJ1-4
TGCAGTGCTCCTAAGCTGGGAGGGGGCGAGTATGAAAAACTGTTTTTT
CSAPKLGGGEYEKLFF
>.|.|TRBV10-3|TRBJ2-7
TGTGCCACAGAAGTCCGAGGGGGGGCTAACATGGAGCAGTACTTC
CATEVRGGANMEQYF
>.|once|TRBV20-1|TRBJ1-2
TGCAGTGCTAGAGATGAGGGGATCTATGGCTACACCTTC
CSARDEGIYGYTF
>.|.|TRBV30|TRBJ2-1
TGTGCCTGGAGTAAGAGACGGAACCTTGGGAATGAGCAGTTCTTC
CAWSKRRNLGNEQFF
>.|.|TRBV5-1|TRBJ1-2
TGCGCCAGCAGCCCTAATTTTGACTATGGCTACACCTTC
CASSPNFDYGYTF
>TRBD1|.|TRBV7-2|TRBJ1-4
TGTGCCAGCAGCCCGGGACAGGGGCATGAAAAACTGTTTTTT
CASSPGQGHEKLFF
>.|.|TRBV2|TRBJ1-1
TGTGCCAGCAGTGAACCCTACCGGGAGGCTGAAGCTTTCTTT
CASSEPYREAEAFF
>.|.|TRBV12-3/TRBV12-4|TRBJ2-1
TGTGCCAGCAGGTCGAGCCCCCAGGACAATGAGCAGTTCTTC
CASRSSPQDNEQFF
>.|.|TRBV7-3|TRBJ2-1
TGTGCCAGCAGCTTAGCGGGGAGCTCCTACAATGAGCAGTTCTTC
CASSLAGSSYNEQFF
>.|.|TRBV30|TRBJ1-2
TGTGCCTGGACACCTGGGGGCGTCCACAACTATGGCTACACCTTC
CAWTPGGVHNYGYTF
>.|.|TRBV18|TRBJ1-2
TGTGCCAGCTCACCACGAAACTATGGCTACACCTTC
CASSPRNYGYTF
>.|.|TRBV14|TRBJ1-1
TGTGCCAGCAGCCAAGAGGGGAGGCAGTTGGGCCCTGAAGCTTTCTTT
CASSQEGRQLGPEAFF
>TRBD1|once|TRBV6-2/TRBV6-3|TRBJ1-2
TGTGCCAGCAGCCCCTGGACAGGGCTTGGCTACACCTTC
CASSPWTGLGYTF
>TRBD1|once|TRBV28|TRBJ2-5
TGTGCCAGCAGTCGAACCGGTCGGGTAGGGGGCTCGGGAGAGACCCAGTACTTC
CASSRTGRVGGSGETQYF
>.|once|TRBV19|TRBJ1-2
TGTGCCAGTAGTATCGTAGAAACGGCAGGCGGCTACACCTTC
CASSIVETAGGYTF
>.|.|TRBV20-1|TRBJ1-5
TGCAGTGCTAGTTTACCGGGGGATCAGCCCCAGCATTTT
CSASLPGDQPQHF
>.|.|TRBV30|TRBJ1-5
TGTGCCTGGAGTGTTGGACAGCCCCAGCATTTT
CAWSVGQPQHF
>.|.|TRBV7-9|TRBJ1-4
TGTGCCAGCAGCTCTCAAAATGAAAAACTGTTTTTT
CASSSQNEKLFF
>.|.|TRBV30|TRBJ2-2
TGTGCCTGGGGGCTGGGGGAGCTGTTTTTT
CAWGLGELFF
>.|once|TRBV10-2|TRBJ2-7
TGCGCCAGCGCTCCCGACACCCAGCTGTACTTC
CASAPDTQLYF
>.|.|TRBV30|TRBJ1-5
TGTGCCTGGAGTGTACCGGGGGGCAACCCCAATCAGCCCCAGCATTTT
CAWSVPGGNPNQPQHF
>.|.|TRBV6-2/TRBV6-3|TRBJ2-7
TGTGCCAGCAGAACCGGGCCCCTCCTTATCTACGAGCAGTACTTC
CASRTGPLLIYEQYF
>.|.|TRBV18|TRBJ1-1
TGTGCCAGCTCACGACAGGTAAACACTGAAGCTTTCTTT
CASSRQVNTEAFF
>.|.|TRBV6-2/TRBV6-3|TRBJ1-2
TGTGCCAGCAGTTACTCCGGGATCTCCTATGGCTACACCTTC
CASSYSGISYGYTF
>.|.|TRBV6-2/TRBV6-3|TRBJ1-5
TGTGCAACTAGCGGGAGCCCTTATAGCAATCAGCCCCAGCATTTT
CATSGSPYSNQPQHF
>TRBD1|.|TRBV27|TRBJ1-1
TGTGCCAGCAGTTCCCTCAGGACAGGGGGCACTGAAGCTTTCTTT
CASSSLRTGGTEAFF
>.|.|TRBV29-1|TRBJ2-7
TGCAGCGTGGGGGATGTTGGCCCCTACGAGCAGTACTTC
CSVGDVGPYEQYF
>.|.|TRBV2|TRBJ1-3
TGTGCCACCAAAACGACAGGCGCTGAAAACACCATATATTTT
CATKTTGAENTIYF
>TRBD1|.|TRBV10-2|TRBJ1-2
TGCGCCAGCACCCTGACAGGGGCTAACTATGGCTACACCTTC
CASTLTGANYGYTF
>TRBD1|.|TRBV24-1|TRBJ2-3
TGTGCCACCAGTGACCGAGCCTATACAGGGGGCACAGATACGCAGTATTTT
CATSDRAYTGGTDTQYF
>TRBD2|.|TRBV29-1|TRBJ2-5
TGCAGCGTTGACGACGGGGGGCAAGAGACCCAGTACTTC
CSVDDGGQETQYF
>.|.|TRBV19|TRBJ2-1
TGTGCCAGTAGTATACAGGCGGGTGAGCAGTTCTTC
CASSIQAGEQFF
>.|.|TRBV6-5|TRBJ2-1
TGTGCCAGCAGTTCCACGACCAAAGAGCAGTTCTTC
CASSSTTKEQFF
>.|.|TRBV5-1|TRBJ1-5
TGCGCCAGCAGCTTTTCGGGGGATCAGCCCCAGCATTTT
CASSFSGDQPQHF
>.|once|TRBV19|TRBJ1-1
TGTGCCAGTAGTTCCACCAGGGGAACTGAAGCTTTCTTT
CASSSTRGTEAFF
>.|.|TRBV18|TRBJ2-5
TGTGGATCTTCGCGCGAGCGGCAAGAGACCCAGTACTTC
CGSSRERQETQYF
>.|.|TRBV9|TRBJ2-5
TGTGCCAGCAGCTTCCGGGACACCCAAGAGACCCAGTACTTC
CASSFRDTQETQYF
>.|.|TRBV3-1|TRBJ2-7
TGTGCCAGCGTGGACAGACAAACCTACGAGCAGTACTTC
CASVDRQTYEQYF
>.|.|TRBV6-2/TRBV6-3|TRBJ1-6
TGTGCCAGCAGTTACTCCTATGGTAGGACGAGCTCCTATAATTCACCCCTCCACTTT
CASSYSYGRTSSYNSPLHF
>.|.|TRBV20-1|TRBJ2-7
TGCAGTGCTAGTGCGTTCGAGGACGAGCAGTACTTC
CSASAFEDEQYF